This T cell receptor beta chain was identified during a study of early T cells in non-severe SARS-CoV-2 infection. Findings of the study overall: VDJdb-based annotation leaned toward anti-spike CD8 responses and missed private and CD4 specificities.

This CDR3 comprises 11 residues. Germline CDR1 is LNHDA and CDR2 is SQIVND (reference sequence). The V gene lost 3 bases and the J gene lost 2 bases, with 1 base spanning the gap. Ten or more counts support this clonotype. Its antigen remains unknown. TCRdb reprocessed the 5' RACE reads with MiXCR, giving one entry per CDR3 protein. The top ten clones hold approximately 4.1% of a sample with about 48,000 distinct CDR3 sequences, roughly 5.9% of them seen once. The sample taken for sequencing was whole blood. The source of this sequence is an adult who was a healthcare worker with PCR-confirmed SARS-CoV-2 infection or an uninfected control (not recorded which). The rearrangement links TRBV19 to TRBJ2-5; D is ambiguous. CDR3 nucleotide sequence: TGTGCCAGTAGTATTCAAGAGACCCAGTACTTC. Its protein is CASSIQETQYF.